This T cell receptor (beta chain) was identified in a study of blood T cells in healthy people across ages. Study overall: Roughly one uniquely barcoded beta molecule per two T cells was captured.

Broader study findings: Samples with more naive T cells showed higher observed beta diversity.

The CDR3 extends over 17 amino acids. The germline V gene has CDR1 LGHNA and CDR2 YNFKEQ. V trimming: 4 bases; J trimming: 0 bases; junction bases outside the gene matches: 9. Isolated PBMCs totaled at least 6.5 million in each sample. On this clonotype: The antigen is not known.

A second PCR, run for about 7 to 11 cycles, used a sample-barcoded 5' primer plus a J-beta primer mix. TCRdb ran MiXCR on the 5' RACE reads and lists one entry per CDR3 protein. Counted here are under 800,000 distinct CDR3 sequences, under 25% occurring once; the ten biggest clones make up roughly 3.6%. This sequence was found in a man between 65 and 85 years old in good health. Sequencing input: blood. This chain joins TRBV4-2 and TRBJ2-3; 8 bases agree with TRBD2. CDR3 sequence reads: CASSLEAGDLSTDTQYF. In nucleotides, the CDR3 is TGTGCCAGCAGCCTAGAAGCGGGAGACCTAAGCACAGATACGCAGTATTTT.